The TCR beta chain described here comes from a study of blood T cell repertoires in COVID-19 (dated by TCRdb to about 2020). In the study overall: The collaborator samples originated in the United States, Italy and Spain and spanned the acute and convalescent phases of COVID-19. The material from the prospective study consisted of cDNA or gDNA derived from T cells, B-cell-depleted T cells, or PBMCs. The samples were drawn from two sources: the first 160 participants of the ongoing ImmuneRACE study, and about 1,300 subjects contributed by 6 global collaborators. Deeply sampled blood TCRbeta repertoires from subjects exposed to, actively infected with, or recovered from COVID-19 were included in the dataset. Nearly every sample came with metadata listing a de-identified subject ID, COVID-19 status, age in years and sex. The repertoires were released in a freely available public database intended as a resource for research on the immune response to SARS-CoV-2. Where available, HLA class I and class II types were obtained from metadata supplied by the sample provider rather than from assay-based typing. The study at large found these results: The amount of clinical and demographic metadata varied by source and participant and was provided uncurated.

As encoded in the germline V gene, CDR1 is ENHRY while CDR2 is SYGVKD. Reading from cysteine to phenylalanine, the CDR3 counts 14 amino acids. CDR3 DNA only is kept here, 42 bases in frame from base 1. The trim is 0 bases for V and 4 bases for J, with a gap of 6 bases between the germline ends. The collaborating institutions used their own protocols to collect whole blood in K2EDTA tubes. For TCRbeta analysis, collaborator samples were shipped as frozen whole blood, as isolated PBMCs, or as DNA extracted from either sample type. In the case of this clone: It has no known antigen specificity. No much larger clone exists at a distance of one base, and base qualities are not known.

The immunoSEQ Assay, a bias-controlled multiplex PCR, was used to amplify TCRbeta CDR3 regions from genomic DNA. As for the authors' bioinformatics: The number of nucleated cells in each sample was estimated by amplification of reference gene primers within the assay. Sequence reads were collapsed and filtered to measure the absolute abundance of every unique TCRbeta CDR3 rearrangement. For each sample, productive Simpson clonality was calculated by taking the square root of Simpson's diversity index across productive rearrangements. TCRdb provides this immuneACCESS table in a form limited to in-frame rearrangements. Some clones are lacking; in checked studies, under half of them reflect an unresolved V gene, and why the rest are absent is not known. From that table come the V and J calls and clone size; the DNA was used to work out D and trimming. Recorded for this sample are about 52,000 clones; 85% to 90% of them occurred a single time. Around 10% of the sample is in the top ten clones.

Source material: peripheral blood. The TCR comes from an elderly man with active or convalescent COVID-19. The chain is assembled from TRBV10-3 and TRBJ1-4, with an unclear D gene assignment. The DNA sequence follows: TGTGCCATCAGTGAGTCGGCAGGTAATGAAAAACTGTTTTTT. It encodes CAISESAGNEKLFF.